This TCR beta chain comes out of a study of blood T cell repertoires in COVID-19. About the study: Specimens from acute and convalescent COVID-19 originated in the United States, Italy and Spain. Sample material is recorded as cDNA or gDNA derived from T cells, B-cell-depleted T cells, or PBMCs.

In the original analysis: The assay estimated nucleated cells by amplifying reference gene primers. The table came from immunoSEQ multiplex PCR; TCRdb's copy has only in-frame clones and leaves some out. Clonal size and the V and J genes are those of that table, whereas D and trimming came from the DNA. This sample has about 250,000 clones, with approximately 89% found just once. The receptor was derived from a woman in her sixties who had recovered from COVID-19. Sequenced material: peripheral blood.

CDR3 residues: CASSMGRATDNSPLHF. Written as DNA, the CDR3 is TGTGCCAGTAGTATGGGGAGGGCAACCGATAATTCACCCCTCCACTTT. The rearrangement links TRBV19 to TRBJ1-6; D not certain. The length of the CDR3 is 16 residues. The germline V and J ends were trimmed by 3 bases and 5 bases, with 14 bases remaining between them. Germline V CDR1 and CDR2: LNHDA, SQIVND (reference sequence).